This T cell receptor beta chain was recorded in a study of monozygotic twins with inflammatory bowel disease. CDR3 length: 13 amino acids. The germline gives CDR1 SGHRS, CDR2 YFSETQ. A remark on this clonotype: Its antigen remains unknown.

From whole blood, total RNA was isolated without any sorting of T cells. Template switching incorporated UMIs with a 6-nucleotide sample barcode. Researchers put TCRalpha and TCRbeta cDNA through two nested PCRs lasting 16 and 9 cycles. No DNA is given; TCRdb re-called the 5' RACE reads and lists each CDR3 protein once. The ten top clones account for 2% to 2.5%, within a sample of under 150,000 distinct CDR3 sequences. Findings and limits, study-wide: Relative to healthy twins, IBD patients had fewer clonotypes in common with others, a gap that was especially apparent with disease activity.

This clonotype originated in a human donor with ulcerative colitis or Crohn's disease, or a healthy co-twin of an affected twin (not recorded which). Sequencing was performed on blood. The chain uses TRBV5-1 and TRBJ2-1; as DNA is missing, the TRBD1 call by TCRdb cannot be tested. CDR3 loop: CASSSDRVDEQFF.